The rows below give T cell receptor beta chains drawn from one sample of a study of T cells after posttransplantation cyclophosphamide. The table came from immunoSEQ multiplex PCR; TCRdb's copy has only in-frame clones and leaves some out. The table has 25,000 to 30,000 clones, about nine tenths seen once; the top ten hold around 3.3%. Sample: PBMCs. These receptors were obtained from a middle-aged man. CDR3s leave out the opening cysteine and the closing phenylalanine or tryptophan. Each record gives: V gene, J gene, CDR3 protein.

v_gene: TRBV10-1; j_gene: TRBJ1-1; CDR3aa: ASSRVRQGVNTEAF
v_gene: TRBV7-8; j_gene: TRBJ2-3; CDR3aa: ASRGGEITDTQY
v_gene: TRBV7-2; j_gene: TRBJ2-3; CDR3aa: ASSYGGGSGAVSTDTQY
v_gene: TRBV28; j_gene: TRBJ2-5; CDR3aa: ASSFRLEETQY
v_gene: TRBV6-5; j_gene: TRBJ1-1; CDR3aa: ASRSSRMTEAF
v_gene: TRBV15; j_gene: TRBJ2-3; CDR3aa: ATSSFSGTSEKDTQY
v_gene: TRBV7-9; j_gene: TRBJ2-3; CDR3aa: ASSLPGDSAPTQY
v_gene: TRBV6-5; j_gene: TRBJ2-1; CDR3aa: ASRRTPGQFF
v_gene: TRBV5-8; j_gene: TRBJ1-5; CDR3aa: ASNRDNRNQPQH
v_gene: TRBV28; j_gene: TRBJ1-2; CDR3aa: ASSSLGSTTGYT
v_gene: TRBV11-3; j_gene: TRBJ2-7; CDR3aa: ASSGGALTSYEQY
v_gene: TRBV5-8; j_gene: TRBJ1-6; CDR3aa: ASSFRGSPLH
v_gene: TRBV15; j_gene: TRBJ2-5; CDR3aa: ATSRVTRQETQY
v_gene: TRBV15; j_gene: TRBJ1-5; CDR3aa: ATSREYDSHSNQAQH
v_gene: TRBV12-5; j_gene: TRBJ1-1; CDR3aa: ASGLVAYDRGTEAF
v_gene: TRBV11-3; j_gene: TRBJ2-7; CDR3aa: ASSLLGEGEQY
v_gene: TRBV10-3; j_gene: TRBJ1-2; CDR3aa: AISGLGDYGYT
v_gene: TRBV6-1; j_gene: TRBJ1-2; CDR3aa: ASSEGSGVYGYT
v_gene: TRBV14; j_gene: TRBJ1-3; CDR3aa: ASSQGLSGNTIY
v_gene: TRBV19; j_gene: TRBJ2-7; CDR3aa: ASSAQSGTGSHEQY
v_gene: TRBV6-5; j_gene: TRBJ1-6; CDR3aa: ASSYGAGLGPLH
v_gene: TRBV4-1; j_gene: TRBJ2-1; CDR3aa: ASSRGLATNEQF
v_gene: TRBV28; j_gene: TRBJ2-2; CDR3aa: ASGGTGNTGELF
v_gene: TRBV5-4; j_gene: TRBJ2-7; CDR3aa: ASSMDRGRKY
v_gene: TRBV5-4; j_gene: TRBJ1-2; CDR3aa: ASSFNEIDGYT
v_gene: TRBV7-3; j_gene: TRBJ2-5; CDR3aa: ASSLGTSLQETQY
v_gene: TRBV4-2; j_gene: TRBJ2-5; CDR3aa: ASSQGTSGQETQY
v_gene: TRBV7-9; j_gene: TRBJ1-5; CDR3aa: ASSLDQGDQPQH
v_gene: TRBV7-9; j_gene: TRBJ2-3; CDR3aa: ASSLRLTSTDTQY
v_gene: TRBV28; j_gene: TRBJ1-2; CDR3aa: ASSSLWGYT
v_gene: TRBV6-4; j_gene: TRBJ1-2; CDR3aa: ASSEAAGYSGYT
v_gene: TRBV5-1; j_gene: TRBJ1-1; CDR3aa: ASSLGSRRTEAF
v_gene: TRBV7-2; j_gene: TRBJ2-7; CDR3aa: ASSLYRVGGEQY
v_gene: TRBV19; j_gene: TRBJ2-2; CDR3aa: ASSSAGGNTGELF
v_gene: TRBV5-1; j_gene: TRBJ2-3; CDR3aa: ASSSGDPTNTQY
v_gene: TRBV5-1; j_gene: TRBJ2-1; CDR3aa: ASSLRSRTENSYNEQF
v_gene: TRBV29-1; j_gene: TRBJ1-2; CDR3aa: SVTQGGGYT
v_gene: TRBV19; j_gene: TRBJ2-1; CDR3aa: ASRLRGGGNEQF
v_gene: TRBV11-1; j_gene: TRBJ1-1; CDR3aa: ASSLTESTEAF
v_gene: TRBV5-8; j_gene: TRBJ1-5; CDR3aa: ASSQNRDQPQH
v_gene: TRBV4-2; j_gene: TRBJ1-2; CDR3aa: ASSQDRVQGVYT
v_gene: TRBV10-1; j_gene: TRBJ2-1; CDR3aa: ASSSPGLAGGPVEQF
v_gene: TRBV12-5; j_gene: TRBJ1-5; CDR3aa: ASGPQGNSNQPQH
v_gene: TRBV7-2; j_gene: TRBJ2-7; CDR3aa: ASSLTGTSVYEQY
v_gene: TRBV15; j_gene: TRBJ2-7; CDR3aa: ATSQGVGLEQY
v_gene: TRBV5-4; j_gene: TRBJ2-6; CDR3aa: ASSFGTGANVLT
v_gene: TRBV7-3; j_gene: TRBJ2-1; CDR3aa: ASSLGGGYNEQF
v_gene: TRBV7-9; j_gene: TRBJ2-2; CDR3aa: ASSLVGGELF
v_gene: TRBV11-3; j_gene: TRBJ2-7; CDR3aa: ASSLDTGYEQY
v_gene: TRBV5-1; j_gene: TRBJ2-1; CDR3aa: ASSLGTDGTKQF
v_gene: TRBV19; j_gene: TRBJ1-1; CDR3aa: ASSIRGLEAF
v_gene: TRBV18; j_gene: TRBJ2-3; CDR3aa: ASSQGYTDTQY